The 10 T cell receptor beta chains reported below all come from one sample, sequenced in a study of blood T cell repertoires in COVID-19. Sequenced by immunoSEQ multiplex PCR; TCRdb stores in-frame clones only, minus some. The data contain 290,000 or so clones, around 83% of them singletons. The sequenced sample consisted of PBMCs or T cells enriched from blood (not recorded which). The origin of the receptors is a middle-aged man who had been exposed to COVID-19.

The CDR3 coding sequence is TGTGCCAGCAGAGACAACACAGTTTTCACAGGGTGGGACGATACGCAGTATTTT. Translated: CASRDNTVFTGWDDTQYF. J is TRBJ2-3 and V is TRBV27; D perhaps matches TRBD1 (6 bases). The V and J ends lost 6 bases and 6 bases respectively, with 28 bases between them. Germline V CDR1 and CDR2: MNHEY, SMNVEV (reference sequence). The CDR3 covers 18 residues.

The rearrangement uses TRBV28 and TRBJ1-5; D is uncertain. Trimming took 5 bases from V and 3 from J, leaving 5 bases between them. This CDR3 has 12 residues. Germline V CDR1 and CDR2: MDHEN, SYDVKM. The CDR3 coding sequence is TGTGCCAGCAGTCCTTTCAATCAGCCCCAGCATTTT. It encodes CASSPFNQPQHF.

This clone was observed a handful of times. The chain is built from TRBV12-3 or TRBV12-4 and TRBJ2-7; D unresolved. The CDR3 length is 12 residues. Between the trimmed V and J ends, which lost 3 bases and 3 bases, there was a span of 6 bases. CDR3 in amino acids: CASSFVDYEQYF. CDR3 coding DNA: TGTGCCAGCAGTTTTGTAGACTACGAGCAGTACTTC.

The J gene is TRBJ1-2, the V gene TRBV5-4; the D is unclear. This CDR3 is 14 amino acids long. Germline-derived CDR1 and CDR2 are SGHNT and YYREEE (reference sequence). V shed 1 base and J shed 4 bases, with 11 bases lying between them. The CDR3 is CASSLSTNPYGYTF. Here the CDR3 DNA reads TGTGCCAGCAGCTTGTCGACAAACCCCTATGGCTACACCTTC.

The genes are TRBV11-2 and TRBJ2-5; 7 bases are shared with TRBD1. Trimming cost V 5 bases and J 4 bases; bases outside gene matches: 4. The CDR3 has 13 residues. Germline V gene data show CDR1 as SGHAT and CDR2 as FQNNGV. CDR3 coding DNA: TGTGCCAGCAGCCCAGGGGGTGGAGAGACCCAGTACTTC. Translated, it gives CASSPGGGETQYF.

The rearrangement uses TRBV28 and TRBJ1-2, with D maybe TRBD1 (5 bases). This CDR3 contains 12 residues. Between the trimmed V and J ends, which lost 4 bases and 4 bases, there was a span of 7 bases. The germline gives CDR1 MDHEN, CDR2 SYDVKM. The CDR3 spells CASSWGGYGYTF. CDR3 nucleotide sequence: TGTGCCAGCAGTTGGGGGGGCTATGGCTACACCTTC.

The rearrangement uses TRBV30 and TRBJ1-4; D is unclear. From germline, CDR1 is GTSNPN and CDR2 SVGIG (reference sequence). The CDR3 extends over 12 amino acids. The V gene lost 2 bases and the J gene lost 6 bases, with 7 bases spanning the gap. CDR3: CAWSTVDEKLFF. The CDR3 DNA is TGTGCCTGGAGTACGGTGGATGAAAAACTGTTTTTT.

The J gene is TRBJ1-2, the V gene TRBV7-6; 7 nucleotides agree with TRBD1. The CDR3 totals 13 residues. Germline CDR1 SGHVS, CDR2 FNYEAQ. V lost 6 bases to trimming and J lost 6 bases; unmatched junction nucleotides: 7. The CDR3 is CASRKTGEDGYTF. In DNA, the CDR3 is TGTGCCAGCAGAAAAACAGGGGAAGATGGCTACACCTTC.

This sequence joins TRBV15 and TRBJ1-2; 7 positions match TRBD1. The CDR3 totals 15 residues. Trimming took 3 bases from V and 4 from J; bases not matched to a gene: 8. Germline CDR1 is LNHNV and CDR2 is YYDKDF (reference sequence). CDR3 loop: CATSSFRDSTYGYTF. In DNA form, the CDR3 reads TGTGCCACCAGCAGTTTCCGGGACAGCACCTATGGCTACACCTTC. The variable domain in full, with the rest retrieved from reference TRBV15 and TRBJ1-2, is DAMVIQNPRYQVTQFGKPVTLSCSQTLNHNVMYWYQQKSSQAPKLLFHYYDKDFNNEADTPDNFQSRRPNTSFCFLDIRSPGLGDTAMYLCATSSFRDSTYGYTFGSGTRLTVV.

V and J are TRBV27 and TRBJ2-7; TRBD1 matches 7 bases. J lost 2 bases, V lost 4 bases, and 14 bases had no gene match. From germline, CDR1 is MNHEY and CDR2 SMNVEV (reference sequence). The CDR3 is 17 residues long. The CDR3 bases are TGTGCCAGCAGTTGGATCCCCGGACAGGAGAGTACCTACGAGCAGTACTTC. Translating gives CASSWIPGQESTYEQYF.